Following are 31 T cell receptor beta chains from one sample sequenced in a study of response to subunit inactivated influenza vaccine. From the RT-PCR reads, TCRdb called clonotypes with MiXCR, one entry per CDR3 protein. The sample yields 600,000 to 850,000 distinct CDR3 sequences, approximately 15% seen once. The sequencing used PBMCs from blood, collected roughly 15 days before vaccination. The receptor source for this set is a man aged 50 to 60 who received an inactivated influenza vaccine.

This clonotype was seen a few times. The rearrangement uses TRBV13 and TRBJ2-5; 8 positions agree with TRBD1. The germline V gene encodes CDR1 PRHDT and CDR2 FYEKMQ (reference sequence). The trim removed 0 bases at V and 5 bases at J, leaving 5 bases unmatched. This CDR3 comprises 15 residues. The DNA for the CDR3 is TGTGCCAGCAGCTTAGGACAGGGGGAGGTGGAGACCCAGTACTTC. This translates into CASSLGQGEVETQYF.

Written as DNA, the CDR3 is TGTGCCACCAGCAGAGGTAGGGGTCCCGGCAATCAGCCCCAGCATTTT. Protein: CATSRGRGPGNQPQHF. The rearrangement links TRBV15 to TRBJ1-5; tentatively, D is TRBD1 (5 bases). The CDR3 length is 16 residues. V lost 1 base and J 2 bases, leaving 12 bases between the germline ends. The germline CDR1 and CDR2 sequences are LNHNV and YYDKDF (reference sequence).

A remark on this clonotype: A single base separates this from a much larger clone, so it may be a read error. The chain uses TRBV24-1 and TRBJ2-1; D is perhaps TRBD1 (6 bases). Trimming cost V 6 bases and J 1 base, with 15 bases left between them. The CDR3 spans 16 residues. Germline CDR1 reads KGHDR; CDR2 reads SFDVKD. In DNA, the CDR3 is TGTGCCACCAGTTACCCGACAGGCCCTTCCTACAATGAGCAGTTCTTC. Translation: CATSYPTGPSYNEQFF.

The CDR3 DNA sequence: TGTGCCAGCAGCTTACCAGGAAACAATGAGCAGTTCTTC. This translates into CASSLPGNNEQFF. This sequence joins TRBV7-9 and TRBJ2-1; no firm D call. Germline V lookup: CDR1 SEHNR, CDR2 FQNEAQ (reference sequence). The V end was cut by 2 bases, the J end by 5 bases, with 7 bases between. This CDR3 has 13 amino acids.

The chain recombines TRBV28 with TRBJ1-4; D not certain. The length of the CDR3 is 15 residues. The V end lost 0 bases, the J end lost 8 bases, and 13 bases lay between the germline ends. Germline V gives CDR1 MDHEN, CDR2 SYDVKM. The CDR3 nucleotides are TGTGCCAGCAGTTTATGGGGGAGGATGGAGGAAAAACTGTTTTTT. Translating it yields CASSLWGRMEEKLFF.

V usage is TRBV5-1 and J usage is TRBJ2-1, with a weak D call TRBD1 (6 bases). Germline V gives CDR1 SGHRS, CDR2 YFSETQ. This CDR3 is built from 13 residues. V was pared by 0 bases and J by 9 bases, with 10 bases between. This CDR3 reads CASSLVGASEQFF. CDR3 nucleotides: TGCGCCAGCAGCTTGGTGGGGGCCAGTGAGCAGTTCTTC.

This clonotype occurred a few times. The chain joins TRBV29-1 to TRBJ2-7; TRBD1 matches 8 bases. Trimming removed 7 bases from V and 1 base from J; junction bases left unmatched: 18. Germline V CDR1 and CDR2: SQVTM, ANQGSEA. The CDR3 loop spans 17 amino acids. CDR3 DNA sequence: TGCAGCGCTCAGAGATCCCTCATAGGACAGGGATCCTACGAGCAGTACTTC. It is translated as CSAQRSLIGQGSYEQYF.

In its sample, this clonotype was seen many times. The V and J genes are TRBV4-1 and TRBJ2-1; TRBD2 matches 7 bases. Germline values: CDR1 MGHRA, CDR2 YSYEKL. The trim removed 1 base at V and 4 bases at J, leaving 10 bases unmatched. The CDR3 consists of 17 residues. CDR3 sequence (DNA): TGCGCCAGCAGCCAAGTCCGGTTGCGGGGGATTTACAATGAGCAGTTCTTC. As protein: CASSQVRLRGIYNEQFF.

This clonotype has a count of ten or more. The chain employs TRBV5-1 and TRBJ1-2; maybe TRBD1 (5 bases). The CDR3 extends over 15 amino acids. Germline V gives CDR1 SGHRS, CDR2 YFSETQ. The germline V and J ends were trimmed by 0 bases and 8 bases, with 17 bases remaining between them. The CDR3 nucleotides are TGCGCCAGCAGCTTGGAGCTTCCAGGGCATCGAGGCTACACCTTC. Translated: CASSLELPGHRGYTF.

This clonotype showed up just a few times. This sequence joins TRBV20-1 and TRBJ2-1, with D tentatively TRBD2 (6 bases). V was pared by 3 bases and J by 10 bases, with 10 bases between. CDR1 is DFQATT, CDR2 SNEGSKA, per germline (reference sequence). The CDR3 spans 11 residues. The CDR3 sequence is CSARGGWEQFF. The CDR3 bases are TGCAGTGCTAGGGGAGGATGGGAGCAGTTCTTC.

The chain combines TRBV12-3 or TRBV12-4 with TRBJ2-1; D is undetermined. The CDR3 runs to 14 residues. V was pared by 4 bases and J by 3 bases, with 10 bases between. CDR3 in DNA: TGTGCCAGCAGTTATACACGGATCTACAATGAGCAGTTCTTC. This encodes CASSYTRIYNEQFF.

This clonotype was seen a few times. The J gene is TRBJ2-3, the V gene TRBV4-2; 7 nucleotides align to TRBD2. The CDR3 contains 14 residues. The germline gives CDR1 LGHNA, CDR2 YNFKEQ. V was clipped by 5 bases and J by 5 bases; unmatched bases: 7. CDR3 loop: CASSTGAGEDTQYF. CDR3 DNA: TGTGCCAGCAGCACTGGGGCGGGAGAAGATACGCAGTATTTT.

The chain is built from TRBV28 and TRBJ2-7; 10 bases are shared with TRBD1. J lost 6 bases, V lost 7 bases, and 9 bases had no gene match. The CDR3 runs 14 residues. The germline CDR1 and CDR2 sequences are MDHEN and SYDVKM. The chain's CDR3 is CASTFADRGSEQYF. The DNA of the CDR3 is TGTGCCAGCACCTTCGCGGACAGGGGGTCCGAGCAGTACTTC.

This clonotype was detected a few times. The gene calls are TRBV20-1 and TRBJ1-6; 9 bases fit TRBD1. The CDR3 contains 15 residues. Unmatched junction bases numbered 11, after V lost 6 bases and J lost 8 bases. CDR1 and CDR2 (germline): DFQATT, SNEGSKA (reference sequence). CDR3 nucleotides: TGCAGTGCCAAGAGACAGGGGGAGACCCATTCACCCCTCCACTTT. Encoded protein: CSAKRQGETHSPLHF.

The V gene is TRBV9, the J gene TRBJ2-7, with a possible D match to TRBD2 (5 bases). Trimming removed 5 bases from V and 6 bases from J, with 18 bases in between. The CDR3 covers 14 residues. Per the germline V gene, CDR1 is SGDLS and CDR2 is YYNGEE. In nucleotides, the CDR3 is TGTGCCAGCAGTCCTCACATAGAGGGATTCGAGCAGTACTTC. Protein product: CASSPHIEGFEQYF.

In its sample, this clonotype was seen a few times. This chain links TRBV7-9 with TRBJ1-3; D is unclear. The germline V and J ends were trimmed by 8 bases and 4 bases, with 15 bases remaining between them. Germline V gene data show CDR1 as SEHNR and CDR2 as FQNEAQ (reference sequence). The CDR3 has 14 residues. The CDR3 DNA reads TGTGCCAGCTCCCCCTGGGATGAAGGAAACACCATATATTTT. It is translated as CASSPWDEGNTIYF. The variable domain in full, with the rest retrieved from reference TRBV7-9 and TRBJ1-3, is DTGVSQNPRHKITKRGQNVTFRCDPISEHNRLYWYRQTLGQGPEFLTYFQNEAQLEKSRLLSDRFSAERPKGSFSTLEIQRTEQGDSAMYLCASSPWDEGNTIYFGEGSWLTVV.

Only a few counts were recorded for this clonotype. The chain employs TRBV6-5 and TRBJ2-7; D is ambiguous. V dropped 0 bases and J dropped 2 bases, with 11 bases sitting between them. The germline CDR1 and CDR2 sequences are MNHEY and SVGAGI. CDR3 length: 15 residues. The CDR3 DNA sequence: TGTGCCAGCAGTTACTCCCCCGCTGAAGCCTACGAGCAGTACTTC. This encodes CASSYSPAEAYEQYF.

There are many counts of this clonotype. The J gene is TRBJ1-1, the V gene TRBV27; 9 bases line up with TRBD1. Germline trimming cut 6 bases from V and 4 bases from J; bases unmatched to any gene: 6. CDR1 is MNHEY and CDR2 is SMNVEV in the germline V gene (reference sequence). CDR3 length: 14 amino acids. In nucleotides, the CDR3 is TGTGCCAGCAGCCTTGGGACAGGGTTCACTGAAGCTTTCTTT. This sequence encodes CASSLGTGFTEAFF.

Only a few counts were recorded for this clonotype. The chain joins TRBV4-3 to TRBJ1-5; TRBD1 might be the D (5 bases). CDR3 length: 16 residues. Germline values: CDR1 LGHNA, CDR2 YSLEER. V dropped 1 base and J dropped 1 base, with 11 bases sitting between them. The CDR3 DNA is TGCGCCAGCAGCCAAGTTTGGGGGTTGAGCAATCAGCCCCAGCATTTT. It is translated as CASSQVWGLSNQPQHF.

Ten or more counts support this clonotype. Its ends do not fully match the called genes, so a read error is possible. The chain employs TRBV5-1 and TRBJ2-3; D ambiguous. CDR1 SGHRS and CDR2 YFSETQ come from the germline V gene. This CDR3 is 14 amino acids long. This CDR3 is CASSLLGSTDTQYF. The DNA for the CDR3 is TGTGCCAGCAGCTTATTGGGGAGCACAGATACGCAGTATTTT.

The V and J genes are TRBV20-1 and TRBJ2-1, with 9 positions matching TRBD2. With 6 bases clipped from V and 5 bases from J, the junction kept 11 bases outside the gene matches. There are 15 residues in the CDR3. CDR1 and CDR2 (germline): DFQATT, SNEGSKA (reference sequence). CDR3 DNA sequence: TGCAGTGCCAAAACGGGACTAGCCGGCAACAATGAGCAGTTCTTC. Its protein product is CSAKTGLAGNNEQFF.

This rearrangement joins TRBV4-3 to TRBJ2-1; 8 bases are shared with TRBD1. This CDR3 is 18 amino acids long. Germline values: CDR1 LGHNA, CDR2 YSLEER. V was clipped by 0 bases and J by 10 bases; unmatched bases: 17. The CDR3 DNA reads as TGCGCCAGCAGCCAAGAATGGCCCGGGACAGGTTGGGTGGACGAGCAGTTCTTC. It is translated as CASSQEWPGTGWVDEQFF.

This chain uses TRBV27 with TRBJ2-7, with TRBD2 matching over 7 bases. CDR1 and CDR2 from the germline V gene are MNHEY and SMNVEV (reference sequence). V lost 5 bases and J lost 0; bases outside the gene matches: 4. The CDR3 is made up of 14 amino acids. The CDR3 sequence is CASSQRGTSYEQYF. DNA for the CDR3: TGTGCCAGCAGTCAGCGGGGCACCTCCTACGAGCAGTACTTC.

This clonotype has a count of ten or more. This chain connects TRBV6-6 to TRBJ1-1; 7 bases are shared with TRBD1. The CDR3 consists of 13 residues. Germline values: CDR1 MNHNY, CDR2 SVGAGI (reference sequence). Trimming at V came to 6 bases and at J to 3 bases, leaving 4 bases not matched to a gene. The CDR3 protein is CASSLTGDTEAFF. In nucleotides, the CDR3 is TGTGCCAGCAGCCTCACAGGGGACACTGAAGCTTTCTTT.

V gene TRBV3-1 combines with J gene TRBJ2-3; 11 bases are a match to TRBD2. This CDR3 has 17 residues. With V trimmed by 2 bases and J by 3 bases, 7 bases remained unmatched. Germline CDR1 LGHDT, CDR2 YNNKEL (reference sequence). As DNA, the CDR3 is TGTGCCAGCAGCCAAAGACTAGCGGGGAGGAGTACAGATACGCAGTATTTT. It encodes CASSQRLAGRSTDTQYF.

The chain couples TRBV25-1 to TRBJ1-3; 10 bases line up with TRBD1. Trimming took 5 bases from V and 3 from J; bases not matched to a gene: 7. The CDR3 is 16 amino acids. The germline gives CDR1 MGHDK, CDR2 SYGVNS. The CDR3 protein is CASSRQGARSGNTIYF. Written as DNA, the CDR3 is TGTGCCAGCAGTCGACAGGGGGCCAGAAGTGGAAACACCATATATTTT.

The gene calls are TRBV28 and TRBJ1-1, with a tentative D call TRBD1 (6 bases). This CDR3 spans 11 amino acids. CDR1 and CDR2 from the germline V gene are MDHEN and SYDVKM. V was clipped by 4 bases and J by 7 bases, with 7 bases between them. The CDR3 bases are TGTGCCAGCAGTTGGGGGCTTGAAGCTTTCTTT. Protein product: CASSWGLEAFF. Based on the CDR3 plus reference TRBV28 and TRBJ1-1, the full variable domain is DVKVTQSSRYLVKRTGEKVFLECVQDMDHENMFWYRQDPGLGLRLIYFSYDVKMKEKGDIPEGYSVSREKKERFSLILESASTNQTSMYLCASSWGLEAFFGQGTRLTVV.

The CDR3 nucleotides read TGTGCCATCAGTGACCAATCGGAGGGTGAAGCTTTCTTT. It yields the protein CAISDQSEGEAFF. V usage is TRBV10-3 and J usage is TRBJ1-1; no clear D gene. Trimming pared 3 bases from V and 7 bases from J, leaving 12 bases between. Germline CDR1 is ENHRY and CDR2 is SYGVKD. This CDR3 region has 13 residues.

This clonotype showed up just a few times. This chain joins TRBV28 and TRBJ2-7, with 15 bases fitting TRBD2. The V and J ends lost 1 base and 11 bases, in that order; junction bases with no gene match: 3. The CDR3 consists of 14 residues. Germline lookup yields CDR1 MDHEN and CDR2 SYDVKM. In nucleotides, the CDR3 is TGTGCCAGCAGTTTATCCAGGACTAGCGGGAGGGAGTACTTC. This translates into CASSLSRTSGREYF.

This clonotype was detected a few times. This chain joins TRBV27 and TRBJ1-4; D not certain. V lost 0 bases to trimming and J lost 0 bases, with 5 bases between them. The germline V gene encodes CDR1 MNHEY and CDR2 SMNVEV (reference sequence). The CDR3 loop spans 15 amino acids. The CDR3 DNA sequence: TGTGCCAGCAGTTTATCCTCCACAACTAATGAAAAACTGTTTTTT. Translation gives CASSLSSTTNEKLFF.

There are a few counts of this clonotype. V gene TRBV20-1 combines with J gene TRBJ2-1; 11 bases match TRBD2. The V segment lost 5 bases and the J segment 8 bases; nucleotides outside the gene matches: 11. There are 15 residues in the CDR3. In germline, CDR1 is DFQATT, CDR2 SNEGSKA (reference sequence). The DNA of the CDR3 is TGCAGTGCTTCCGGGACTAGCGGCTCTCAGGATGAGCAGTTCTTC. Its protein is CSASGTSGSQDEQFF.